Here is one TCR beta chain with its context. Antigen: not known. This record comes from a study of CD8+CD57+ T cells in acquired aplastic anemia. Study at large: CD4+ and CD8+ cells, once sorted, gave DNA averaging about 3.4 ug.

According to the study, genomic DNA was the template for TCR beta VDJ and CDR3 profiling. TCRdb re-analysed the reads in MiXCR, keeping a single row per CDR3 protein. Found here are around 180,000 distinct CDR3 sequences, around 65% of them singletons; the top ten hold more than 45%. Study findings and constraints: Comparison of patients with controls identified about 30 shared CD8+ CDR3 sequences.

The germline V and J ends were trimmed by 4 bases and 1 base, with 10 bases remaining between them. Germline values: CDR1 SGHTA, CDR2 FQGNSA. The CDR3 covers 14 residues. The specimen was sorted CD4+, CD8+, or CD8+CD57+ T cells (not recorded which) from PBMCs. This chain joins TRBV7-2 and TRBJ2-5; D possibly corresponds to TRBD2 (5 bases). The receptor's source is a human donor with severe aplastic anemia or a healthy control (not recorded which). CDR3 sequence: CASSSDGLQETQYF. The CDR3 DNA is TGTGCCAGCAGCTCCGACGGACTCCAAGAGACCCAGTACTTC.